The present TCR beta chain was sequenced within a study of blood T cell repertoires in COVID-19. Study as a whole: Samples taken during acute and convalescent COVID-19 were collected in the United States, Italy and Spain. The analysed material was cDNA or gDNA that came from T cells, B-cell-depleted T cells, or PBMCs.

The CDR3 loop spans 13 amino acids. Looked up from germline, CDR1 is SGHNT and CDR2 is YYREEE (reference sequence). Trimming cost V 4 bases and J 6 bases, with 13 bases left between them. This clone showed up just a few times. Per the study methods: Nucleated cell counts were estimated from reference gene primer amplification. The table came from immunoSEQ multiplex PCR; TCRdb's copy has only in-frame clones and leaves some out. V and J calls and clone size are as listed in that table; D and trimming were resolved from the DNA. This table has approximately 100,000 clones, approximately 84% appearing once.

The V and J genes are TRBV5-4 and TRBJ1-1, with D possibly being TRBD1 (6 bases). Sequencing used peripheral blood. This receptor was obtained from a human donor in a cohort sampled during active COVID-19. CDR3 sequence (DNA): TGTGCCAGCAGCCACAAACAGGGTTCTGAAGCTTTCTTT. Its protein product is CASSHKQGSEAFF.